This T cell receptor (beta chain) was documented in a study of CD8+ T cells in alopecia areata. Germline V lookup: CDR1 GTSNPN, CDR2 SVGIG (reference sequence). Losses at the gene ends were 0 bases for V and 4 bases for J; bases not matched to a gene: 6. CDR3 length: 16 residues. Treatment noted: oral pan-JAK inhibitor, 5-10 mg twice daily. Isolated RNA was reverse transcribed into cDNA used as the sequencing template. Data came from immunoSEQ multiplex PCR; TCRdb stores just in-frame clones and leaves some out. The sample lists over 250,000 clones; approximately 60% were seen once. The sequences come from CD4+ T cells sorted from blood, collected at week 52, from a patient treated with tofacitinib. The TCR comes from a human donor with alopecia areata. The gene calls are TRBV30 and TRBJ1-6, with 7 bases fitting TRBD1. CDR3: CAWSVKDRPYNSPLHF. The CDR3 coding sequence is TGTGCCTGGAGTGTAAAGGACAGGCCTTATAATTCACCCCTCCACTTT.